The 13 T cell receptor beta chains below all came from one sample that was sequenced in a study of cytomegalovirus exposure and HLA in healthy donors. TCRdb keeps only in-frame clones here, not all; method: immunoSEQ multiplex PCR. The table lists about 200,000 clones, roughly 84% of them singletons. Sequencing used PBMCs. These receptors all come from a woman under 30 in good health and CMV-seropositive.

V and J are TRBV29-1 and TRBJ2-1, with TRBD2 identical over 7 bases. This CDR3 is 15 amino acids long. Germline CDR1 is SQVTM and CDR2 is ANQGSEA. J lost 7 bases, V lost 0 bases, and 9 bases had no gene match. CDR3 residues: CSVEDETGGLNEQFF. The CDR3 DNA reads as TGCAGCGTTGAAGATGAGACGGGAGGTTTAAATGAGCAGTTCTTC.

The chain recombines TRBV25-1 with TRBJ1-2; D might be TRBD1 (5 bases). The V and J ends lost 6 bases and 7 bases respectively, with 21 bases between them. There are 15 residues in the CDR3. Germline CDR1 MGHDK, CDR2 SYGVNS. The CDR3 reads CASSAPAYRTGGYTF. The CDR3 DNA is TGTGCCAGCAGCGCACCTGCCTACAGGACGGGTGGCTACACCTTC.

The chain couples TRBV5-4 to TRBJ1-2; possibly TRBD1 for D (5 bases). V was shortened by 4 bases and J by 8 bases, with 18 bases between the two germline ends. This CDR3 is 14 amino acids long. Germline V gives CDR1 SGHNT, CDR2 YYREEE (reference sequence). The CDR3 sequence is CASSVGRRQVGYTF. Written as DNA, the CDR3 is TGTGCCAGCAGCGTGGGACGGAGGCAGGTGGGCTACACCTTC.

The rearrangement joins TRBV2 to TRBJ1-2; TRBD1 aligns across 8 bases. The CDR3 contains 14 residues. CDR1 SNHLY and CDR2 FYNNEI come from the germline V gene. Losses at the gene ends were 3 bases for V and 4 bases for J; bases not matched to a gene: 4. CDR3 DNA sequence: TGTGCCAGCAGTGACGCAGGGGGCACCTATGGCTACACCTTC. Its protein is CASSDAGGTYGYTF.

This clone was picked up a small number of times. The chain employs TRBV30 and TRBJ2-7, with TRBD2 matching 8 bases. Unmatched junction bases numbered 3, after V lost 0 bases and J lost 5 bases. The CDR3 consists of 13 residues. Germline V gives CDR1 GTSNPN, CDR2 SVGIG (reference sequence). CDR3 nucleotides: TGTGCCTGGAGTGTACACGGGGGGGACGAGCAGTACTTC. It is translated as CAWSVHGGDEQYF. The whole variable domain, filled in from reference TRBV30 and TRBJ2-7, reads SQTIHQWPATLVQPVGSPLSLECTVEGTSNPNLYWYRQAAGRGLQLLFYSVGIGQISSEVPQNLSASRPQDRQFILSSKKLLLSDSGFYLCAWSVHGGDEQYFGPGTRLTVT.

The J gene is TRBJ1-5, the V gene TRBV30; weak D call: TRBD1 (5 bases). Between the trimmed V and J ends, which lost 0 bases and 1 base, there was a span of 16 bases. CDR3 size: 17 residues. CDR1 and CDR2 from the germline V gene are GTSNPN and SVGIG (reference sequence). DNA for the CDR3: TGTGCCTGGAGTGTCCACCGGACACCTCTGAGCAATCAGCCCCAGCATTTT. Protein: CAWSVHRTPLSNQPQHF.

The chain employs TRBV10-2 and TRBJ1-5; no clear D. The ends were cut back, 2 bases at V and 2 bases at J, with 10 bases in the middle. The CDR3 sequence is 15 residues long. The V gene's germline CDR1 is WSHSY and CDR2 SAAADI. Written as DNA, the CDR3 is TGCGCCAGCAGTGAGGAGGGTAAGGGCAATCAGCCCCAGCATTTT. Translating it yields CASSEEGKGNQPQHF.

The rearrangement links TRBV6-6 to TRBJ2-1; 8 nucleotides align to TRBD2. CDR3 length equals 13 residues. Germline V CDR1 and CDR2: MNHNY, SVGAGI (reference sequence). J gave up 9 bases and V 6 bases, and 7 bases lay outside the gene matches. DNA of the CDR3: TGTGCCAGCAGAGGCGGGGGGAGCTCTGAGCAGTTCTTC. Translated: CASRGGGSSEQFF.

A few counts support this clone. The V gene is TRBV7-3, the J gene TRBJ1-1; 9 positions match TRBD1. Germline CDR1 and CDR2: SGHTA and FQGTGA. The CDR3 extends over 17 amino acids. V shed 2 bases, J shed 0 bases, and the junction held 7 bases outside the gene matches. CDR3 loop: CASSLVGTGNMNTEAFF. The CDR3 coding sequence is TGTGCCAGCAGCTTAGTTGGGACAGGGAACATGAACACTGAAGCTTTCTTT.

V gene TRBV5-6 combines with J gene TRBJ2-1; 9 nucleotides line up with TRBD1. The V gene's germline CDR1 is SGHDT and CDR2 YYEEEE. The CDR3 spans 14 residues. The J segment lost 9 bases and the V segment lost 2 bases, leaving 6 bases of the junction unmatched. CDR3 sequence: CASSFPGQGIEQFF. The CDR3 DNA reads TGTGCCAGCAGCTTTCCGGGACAGGGAATTGAGCAGTTCTTC.

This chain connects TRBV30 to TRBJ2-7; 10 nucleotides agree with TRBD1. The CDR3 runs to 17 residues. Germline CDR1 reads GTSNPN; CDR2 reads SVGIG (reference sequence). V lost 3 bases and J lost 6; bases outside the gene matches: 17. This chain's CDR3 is CAWRTKGWGTGVPEQYF. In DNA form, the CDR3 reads TGTGCCTGGAGGACTAAGGGGTGGGGGACAGGGGTCCCCGAGCAGTACTTC.

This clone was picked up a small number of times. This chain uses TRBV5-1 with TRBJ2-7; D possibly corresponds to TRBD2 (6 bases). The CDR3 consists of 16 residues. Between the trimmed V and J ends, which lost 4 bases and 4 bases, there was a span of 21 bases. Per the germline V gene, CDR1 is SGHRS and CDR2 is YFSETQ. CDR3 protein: CASSTGSRAGGYEQYF. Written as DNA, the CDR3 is TGCGCCAGCAGCACCGGGTCGAGGGCCGGAGGGTACGAGCAGTACTTC.

CDR3 DNA sequence: TGTGCCAGCAGCCAAACAGGGTTTAACACTGAAGCTTTCTTT. Its translation: CASSQTGFNTEAFF. V is TRBV14 and J is TRBJ1-1; D perhaps matches TRBD1 (6 bases). The CDR3 loop spans 14 amino acids. Germline CDR1 SGHDN, CDR2 FVKESK. Trimming shortened V by 2 bases and J by 2 bases, and 9 bases separated the two germline ends.